These 17 T cell receptor beta chains originate from one sample sequenced in a study of regulatory T cells in long-lasting Graves disease. Time point indicated: newly diagnosed GD, antithyroid drugs for less than 3 months. The TCR library was made from RNA that had been extracted from PBMCs in TRIzol. In building TCR beta libraries, iRepertoire HTBI primers were used together with Arm-PCR of CDR3 regions. TCRdb re-analysed the multiplex PCR reads in MiXCR, keeping a single row per CDR3 protein. The repertoire consists of 400,000 to 450,000 distinct CDR3 sequences, with more than 12% occurring once and the leading ten covering 16%. This sample also belongs to another study, concerning T cells in Graves' hyperthyroidism and ophthalmopathy.

The source was peripheral blood mononuclear cells (PBMCs), collected at new diagnosis, from a patient treated with antithyroid drugs. These receptors came from a woman aged 25 to 39 with Graves disease.

The V and J genes are TRBV28 and TRBJ2-7; the D gene is possibly TRBD2 (5 bases). The germline gives CDR1 MDHEN, CDR2 SYDVKM. V was clipped by 10 bases and J by 3 bases, with 19 bases between them. The CDR3 covers 14 residues. CDR3 coding DNA: TGTGCCACTCAGAGGCCCATAGCGATCTACGAGCAGTACTTC. Protein sequence: CATQRPIAIYEQYF.

This clonotype occurred many times. V gene TRBV30 combines with J gene TRBJ2-1, with D unclear. Trimming took off 0 bases at V and 8 bases at J, with 11 bases between the two ends. This CDR3 is 13 amino acids long. Per the germline V gene, CDR1 is GTSNPN and CDR2 is SVGIG (reference sequence). Here the CDR3 reads CAWSVLGIDEQFF. As DNA, the CDR3 is TGTGCCTGGAGTGTACTGGGGATTGATGAGCAGTTCTTC.

This clonotype was counted at least ten times. The J gene is TRBJ2-3, the V gene TRBV18; D is ambiguous. CDR3 length: 16 amino acids. The V gene's germline CDR1 is KGHSH and CDR2 LQKENI. Between the trimmed V and J ends, which lost 2 bases and 4 bases, there was a span of 16 bases. The CDR3 nucleotides are TGTGCCAGCTCACCAGTTCTAAAACCGGTCGCAGATACGCAGTATTTT. It specifies CASSPVLKPVADTQYF.

This clonotype was recorded many times. In DNA, the CDR3 is TGTGCCAGCAGCTTAGGACAGAATGATGAGCAGTTCTTC. This codes for CASSLGQNDEQFF. V gene TRBV13 combines with J gene TRBJ2-1; no clear D gene. Germline CDR1 is PRHDT and CDR2 is FYEKMQ (reference sequence). Trimming left V 0 bases short and J 8 bases short, with 8 bases between. CDR3 length equals 13 residues.

This clonotype was counted many times. V and J are TRBV5-1 and TRBJ2-2; D not certain. The CDR3 loop spans 12 amino acids. CDR1 is SGHRS and CDR2 is YFSETQ in the germline V gene. V was trimmed by 10 bases and J by 0 bases, leaving 7 bases between them. The CDR3 DNA reads as TGCGCCTGCACTGCGAACACCGGGGAGCTGTTTTTT. Residues: CACTANTGELFF.

This clonotype appeared many times. The chain recombines TRBV11-2 with TRBJ2-7; 11 bases map to TRBD2. Trimming removed 5 bases from V and 4 bases from J; junction bases left unmatched: 7. Germline CDR1 reads SGHAT; CDR2 reads FQNNGV. The CDR3 extends over 15 amino acids. The CDR3 nucleotides are TGTGCCAGCAGCAGCGGGACTAGCGGACTTTACGAGCAGTACTTC. This encodes CASSSGTSGLYEQYF.

The chain carries TRBV19 and TRBJ2-7; D possibly uses TRBD1 or TRBD2 (5 bases each). Germline V gives CDR1 LNHDA, CDR2 SQIVND (reference sequence). The length of the CDR3 is 14 residues. V was clipped by 6 bases and J by 6 bases, with 18 bases between them. CDR3 loop: CASRPGTQTSEQYF. DNA of the CDR3: TGTGCCAGTAGGCCCGGGACCCAGACCAGCGAGCAGTACTTC.

This clonotype was counted between two and nine times. This sequence joins TRBV20-1 and TRBJ1-4; D is uncertain. The germline V and J ends were trimmed by 0 bases and 1 base, with 15 bases remaining between them. The V gene's germline CDR1 is DFQATT and CDR2 SNEGSKA (reference sequence). This CDR3 spans 17 amino acids. The CDR3 protein is CSARDQQWGGTNEKLFF. The CDR3 DNA is TGCAGTGCTAGAGACCAGCAGTGGGGTGGAACTAATGAAAAACTGTTTTTT.

Comment on this clonotype: A read error may explain this, as a much larger clone is one base away. Here the CDR3 omits its conserved ending phenylalanine or tryptophan, so a read error is the likely source. J is TRBJ2-1 and V is TRBV11-2; maybe TRBD2 (5 bases). V dropped 3 bases and J dropped 10 bases, with 10 bases sitting between them. CDR1 and CDR2 (germline): SGHAT, FQNNGV. CDR3 size: 12 residues. Here the CDR3 DNA reads TGTGCCAGCAGCTTCTTCGGCGGGGAGCAGTTCTTA. This translates into CASSFFGGEQFL.

This clonotype appeared many times. The chain carries TRBV7-9 and TRBJ2-7; tentatively, D is TRBD2 (6 bases). V lost 5 bases to trimming and J lost 2 bases, with 13 bases between them. Germline V CDR1 and CDR2: SEHNR, FQNEAQ (reference sequence). This CDR3 spans 14 amino acids. CDR3 DNA: TGTGCCAGCAGCGCCTCTAGCGAGGCCTACGAGCAGTACTTC. Translation: CASSASSEAYEQYF.

This clonotype was picked up many times. V is TRBV12-3 or TRBV12-4 and J is TRBJ2-5; D is ambiguous. Trimming left V 5 bases short and J 3 bases short, with 10 bases between. The CDR3 covers 13 residues. The CDR3 sequence: CASSLDTEETQYF. In DNA form, the CDR3 reads TGTGCCAGCAGTCTAGACACTGAAGAGACCCAGTACTTC.

This clonotype appeared many times. The chain carries TRBV5-1 and TRBJ2-3; 8 nucleotides match TRBD2. The junction had 10 bases not matched to a gene; V was cut back by 2 bases and J by 2 bases. Germline V gene lookup returns CDR1 SGHRS and CDR2 YFSETQ. This CDR3 contains 17 residues. CDR3 DNA: TGCGCCAGCAGCTTAAATCCACTAGCGGCTAACACAGATACGCAGTATTTT. Protein: CASSLNPLAANTDTQYF.

The chain has TRBV15 and TRBJ2-3, with 16 bases matching TRBD2. The V segment lost 3 bases and the J segment 6 bases; nucleotides outside the gene matches: 3. In germline, CDR1 is LNHNV, CDR2 YYDKDF (reference sequence). The CDR3 runs 16 residues. The CDR3: CATSRGLAGGRDTQYF. The CDR3 coding sequence is TGTGCCACCAGCAGGGGACTAGCGGGAGGGAGGGATACGCAGTATTTT.

This clonotype was recorded at least ten times. The rearrangement joins TRBV5-1 to TRBJ2-3; 10 bases are shared with TRBD2. There are 18 residues in the CDR3. The V segment lost 4 bases and the J segment 1 base; nucleotides outside the gene matches: 12. CDR1 is SGHRS and CDR2 is YFSETQ in the germline V gene. Here the CDR3 DNA reads TGCGCCAGCAGCATAAGCGGGAGGGCCCAAATTCGCACAGATACGCAGTATTTT. This codes for CASSISGRAQIRTDTQYF.

V usage is TRBV28 and J usage is TRBJ2-6; a possible D gene is TRBD1 (6 bases). The V gene's germline CDR1 is MDHEN and CDR2 SYDVKM. This CDR3 has 15 amino acids. V gave up 5 bases and J gave up 4 bases, with 12 bases separating them. CDR3 sequence (DNA): TGTGCCAGCAGTGCGACAGGTTACGGGGCCAACGTCCTGACTTTC. It specifies CASSATGYGANVLTF.

The chain carries TRBV13 and TRBJ1-1; D uncertain. In germline, CDR1 is PRHDT, CDR2 FYEKMQ (reference sequence). The CDR3 is 11 residues long. V lost 5 bases and J 3 bases, leaving 4 bases between the germline ends. CDR3 nucleotides: TGTGCCAGCAGCCACTACACTGAAGCTTTCTTT. Its protein product is CASSHYTEAFF.

This clonotype was recorded a few times. The rearrangement uses TRBV7-2 and TRBJ2-1, with 7 bases that match TRBD2. Trimming at V came to 10 bases and at J to 10 bases, leaving 10 bases not matched to a gene. The CDR3 is 12 residues long. Germline V gene data show CDR1 as SGHTA and CDR2 as FQGNSA. CDR3 sequence reads: CATRLGGLEQFF. The CDR3, as DNA: TGTGCCACCCGACTCGGGGGGTTAGAGCAGTTCTTC.